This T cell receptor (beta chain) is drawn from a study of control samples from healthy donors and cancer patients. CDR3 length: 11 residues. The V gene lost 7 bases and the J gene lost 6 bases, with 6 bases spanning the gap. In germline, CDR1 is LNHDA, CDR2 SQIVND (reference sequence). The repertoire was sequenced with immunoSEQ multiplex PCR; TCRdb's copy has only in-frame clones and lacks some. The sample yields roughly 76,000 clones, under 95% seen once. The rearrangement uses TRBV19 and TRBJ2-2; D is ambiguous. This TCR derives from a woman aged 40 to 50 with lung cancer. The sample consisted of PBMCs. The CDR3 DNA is TGTGCCAGTACCGGGTCCGGGGAGCTGTTTTTT. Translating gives CASTGSGELFF.